This TCR beta chain was sequenced in a study of blood T cell repertoires in COVID-19. At the level of the study: Sites across the United States, Italy and Spain contributed samples from acute and convalescent COVID-19. T cells, B-cell-depleted T cells, or PBMCs provided the cDNA or gDNA that served as material.

Authors' analysis steps: Amplification from reference gene primers served as the basis for estimated nucleated cell counts. Data came from immunoSEQ multiplex PCR; TCRdb stores just in-frame clones and leaves some out. V and J calls and clone size come straight from that table; D and trimming were deduced from the DNA. Here the sample spans 360,000 or so clones, around 90% being singletons. Trimming at V came to 7 bases and at J to 4 bases, leaving 9 bases not matched to a gene. The CDR3 runs 14 residues. CDR1 and CDR2 (germline): LNHDA, SQIVND (reference sequence). The specimen was peripheral blood. The chain is built from TRBV19 and TRBJ1-1, with 7 bases that match TRBD1. The sequence came from a woman aged 55-70 years with COVID-19, enrolled during active disease. CDR3 region: CASTATGLVTEAFF. The CDR3 DNA reads TGTGCCAGTACCGCGACAGGGTTGGTCACTGAAGCTTTCTTT.